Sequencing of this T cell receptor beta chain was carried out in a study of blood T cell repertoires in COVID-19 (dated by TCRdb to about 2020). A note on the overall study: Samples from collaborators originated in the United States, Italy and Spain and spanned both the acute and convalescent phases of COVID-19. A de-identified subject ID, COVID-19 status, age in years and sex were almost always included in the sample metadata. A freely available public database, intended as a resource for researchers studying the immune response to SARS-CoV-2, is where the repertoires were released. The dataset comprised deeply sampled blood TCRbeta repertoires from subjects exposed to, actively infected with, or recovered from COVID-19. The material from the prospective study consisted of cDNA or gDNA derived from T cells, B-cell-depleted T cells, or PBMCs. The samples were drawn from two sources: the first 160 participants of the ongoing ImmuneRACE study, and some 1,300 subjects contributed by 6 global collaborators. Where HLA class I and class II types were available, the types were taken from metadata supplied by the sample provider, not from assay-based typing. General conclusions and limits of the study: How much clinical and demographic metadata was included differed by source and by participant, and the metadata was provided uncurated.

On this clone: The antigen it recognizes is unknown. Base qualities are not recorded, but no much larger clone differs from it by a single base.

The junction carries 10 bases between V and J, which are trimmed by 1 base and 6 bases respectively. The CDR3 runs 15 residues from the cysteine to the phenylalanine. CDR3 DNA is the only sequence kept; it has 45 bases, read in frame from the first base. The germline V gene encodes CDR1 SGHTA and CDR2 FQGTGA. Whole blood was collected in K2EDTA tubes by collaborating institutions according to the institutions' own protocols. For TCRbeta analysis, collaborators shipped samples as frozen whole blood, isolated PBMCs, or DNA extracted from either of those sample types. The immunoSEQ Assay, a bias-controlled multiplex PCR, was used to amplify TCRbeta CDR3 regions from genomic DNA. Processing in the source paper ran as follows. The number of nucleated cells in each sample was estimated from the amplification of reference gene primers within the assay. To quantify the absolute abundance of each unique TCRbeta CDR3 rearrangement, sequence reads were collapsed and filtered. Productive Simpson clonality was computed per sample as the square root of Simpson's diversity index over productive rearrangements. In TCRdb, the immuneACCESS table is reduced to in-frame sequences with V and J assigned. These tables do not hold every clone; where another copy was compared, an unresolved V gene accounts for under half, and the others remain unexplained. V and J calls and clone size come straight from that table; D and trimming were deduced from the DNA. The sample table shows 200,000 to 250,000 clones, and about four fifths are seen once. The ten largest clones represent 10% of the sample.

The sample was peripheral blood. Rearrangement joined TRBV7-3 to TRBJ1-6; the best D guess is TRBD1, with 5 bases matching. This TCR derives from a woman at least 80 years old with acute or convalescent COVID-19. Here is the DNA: TGTGCCAGCAGCTTAAGCGGAGGGGTTAATTCACCCCTCCACTTT. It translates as CASSLSGGVNSPLHF.